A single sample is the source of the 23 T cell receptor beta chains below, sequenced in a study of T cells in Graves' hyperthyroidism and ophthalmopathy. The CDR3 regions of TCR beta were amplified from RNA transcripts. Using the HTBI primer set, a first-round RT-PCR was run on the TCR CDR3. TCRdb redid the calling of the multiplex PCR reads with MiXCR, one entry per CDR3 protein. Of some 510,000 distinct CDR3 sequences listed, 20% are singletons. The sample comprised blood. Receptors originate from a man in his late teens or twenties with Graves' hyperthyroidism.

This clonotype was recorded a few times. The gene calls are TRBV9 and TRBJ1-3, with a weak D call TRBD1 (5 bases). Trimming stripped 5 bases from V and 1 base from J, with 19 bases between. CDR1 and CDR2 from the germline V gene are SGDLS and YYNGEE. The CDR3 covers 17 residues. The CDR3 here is CASSGLPRGRSGNTIYF. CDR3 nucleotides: TGTGCCAGCAGTGGACTCCCTCGGGGGAGGTCTGGAAACACCATATATTTT.

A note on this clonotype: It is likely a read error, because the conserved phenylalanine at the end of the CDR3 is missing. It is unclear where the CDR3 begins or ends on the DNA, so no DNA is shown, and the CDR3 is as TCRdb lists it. CDR3 amino acids: CASSDDGPLKGL. This sequence joins TRBV6-1 and TRBJ1-5; the listed D gene, TRBD1, was not tested against the DNA. Germline V gene lookup returns CDR1 MNHNS and CDR2 SASEGT. The CDR3 region is 12 residues in length, termini included.

CDR3 nucleotides: TGTGCCAGCAGCTTAAGGGACAGTCAGCCCCAGCATTTT. This gives the protein CASSLRDSQPQHF. The V call is TRBV7-2, the J call TRBJ1-5; 7 bases line up with TRBD1. CDR3 length equals 13 residues. V lost 2 bases and J lost 6; bases outside the gene matches: 1. Per germline, CDR1 SGHTA and CDR2 FQGNSA.

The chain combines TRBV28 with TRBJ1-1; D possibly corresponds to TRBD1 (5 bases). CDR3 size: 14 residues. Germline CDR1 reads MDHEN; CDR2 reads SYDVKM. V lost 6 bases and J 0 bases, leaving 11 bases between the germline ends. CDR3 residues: CASRPGLMNTEAFF. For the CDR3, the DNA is TGTGCCAGCAGACCGGGACTGATGAACACTGAAGCTTTCTTT.

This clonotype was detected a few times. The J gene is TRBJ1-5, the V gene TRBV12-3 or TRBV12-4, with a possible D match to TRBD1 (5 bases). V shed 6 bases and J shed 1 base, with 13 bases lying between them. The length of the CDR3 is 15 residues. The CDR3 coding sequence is TGTGCCAGCAGCCTTGGGGACGGGAGCAATCAGCCCCAGCATTTT. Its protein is CASSLGDGSNQPQHF.

DNA for the CDR3: TGTGCCAGCAACGGGGAGGGGGCTCGCTATGGCTACACCTTC. This gives the protein CASNGEGARYGYTF. V and J are TRBV12-3 or TRBV12-4 and TRBJ1-2, with TRBD1 identical over 7 bases. V gave up 7 bases and J gave up 4 bases; unmatched junction bases: 9. The CDR3 sequence is 14 residues long.

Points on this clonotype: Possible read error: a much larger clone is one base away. This CDR3 is CASSRRTGGPESQYF. In DNA, the CDR3 is TGTGCCAGCAGTCGACGGACAGGGGGCCCAGAGAGCCAGTACTTC. The chain carries TRBV28 and TRBJ2-5; TRBD1 aligns across 11 bases. The CDR3 sequence is 15 residues long. Germline assignment: CDR1 MDHEN and CDR2 SYDVKM.

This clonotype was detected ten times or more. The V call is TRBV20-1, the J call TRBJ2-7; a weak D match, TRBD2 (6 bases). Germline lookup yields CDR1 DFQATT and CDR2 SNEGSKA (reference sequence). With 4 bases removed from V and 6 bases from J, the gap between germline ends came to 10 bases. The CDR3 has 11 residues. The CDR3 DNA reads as TGCAGTGCTATAGGAGGGACCGAGCAGTACTTC. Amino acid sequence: CSAIGGTEQYF.

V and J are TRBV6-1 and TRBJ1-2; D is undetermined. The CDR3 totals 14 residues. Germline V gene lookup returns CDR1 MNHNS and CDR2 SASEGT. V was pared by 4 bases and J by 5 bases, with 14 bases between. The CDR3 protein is CASSGDFILYGYTF. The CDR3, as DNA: TGTGCCAGCAGTGGAGACTTCATTCTTTATGGCTACACCTTC.

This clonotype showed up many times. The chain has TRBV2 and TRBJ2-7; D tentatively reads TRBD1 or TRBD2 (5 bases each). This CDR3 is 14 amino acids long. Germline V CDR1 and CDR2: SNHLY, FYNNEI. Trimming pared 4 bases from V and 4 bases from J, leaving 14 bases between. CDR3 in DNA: TGTGCCAGCAGTGCTCTCCGAGGGGCGTACGAGCAGTACTTC. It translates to CASSALRGAYEQYF.

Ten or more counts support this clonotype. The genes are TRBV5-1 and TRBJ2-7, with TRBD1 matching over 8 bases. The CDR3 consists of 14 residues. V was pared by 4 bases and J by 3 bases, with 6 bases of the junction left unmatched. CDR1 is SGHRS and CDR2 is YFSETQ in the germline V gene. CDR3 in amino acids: CASSLQGASYEQYF. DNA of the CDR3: TGCGCCAGCAGCCTTCAGGGGGCAAGCTACGAGCAGTACTTC. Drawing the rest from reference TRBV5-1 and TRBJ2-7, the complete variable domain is KAGVTQTPRYLIKTRGQQVTLSCSPISGHRSVSWYQQTPGQGLQFLFEYFSETQRNKGNFPGRFSGRQFSNSRSEMNVSTLELGDSALYLCASSLQGASYEQYFGPGTRLTVT.

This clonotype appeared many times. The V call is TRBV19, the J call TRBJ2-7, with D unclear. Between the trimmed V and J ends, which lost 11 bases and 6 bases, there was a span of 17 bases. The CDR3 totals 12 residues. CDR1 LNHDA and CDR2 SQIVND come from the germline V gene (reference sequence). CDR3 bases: TGTGCCTCCAAGGCTTTCTCCGGCGAGCAGTACTTC. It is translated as CASKAFSGEQYF.

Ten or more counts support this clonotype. CDR3 residues: CASRERSGGYGYGYTF. The CDR3 DNA follows: TGTGCCAGCAGAGAAAGGTCCGGGGGCTATGGCTATGGCTACACCTTC. V gene TRBV6-1 combines with J gene TRBJ1-2; weak D call: TRBD1 (6 bases). The germline CDR1 and CDR2 sequences are MNHNS and SASEGT. With 6 bases removed from V and 4 bases from J, the gap between germline ends came to 21 bases. This CDR3 is built from 16 residues.

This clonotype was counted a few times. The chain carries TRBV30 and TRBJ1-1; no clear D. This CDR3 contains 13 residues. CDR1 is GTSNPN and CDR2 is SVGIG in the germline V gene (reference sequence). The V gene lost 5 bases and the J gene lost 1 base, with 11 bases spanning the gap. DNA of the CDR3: TGTGCCTGGGTGTGGAGAGGGAACACTGAAGCTTTCTTT. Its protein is CAWVWRGNTEAFF.

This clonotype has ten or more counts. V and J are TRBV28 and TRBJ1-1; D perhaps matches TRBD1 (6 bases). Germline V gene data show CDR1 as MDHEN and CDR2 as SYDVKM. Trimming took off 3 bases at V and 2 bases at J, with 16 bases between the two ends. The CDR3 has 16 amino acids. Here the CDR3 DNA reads TGTGCCAGCAGTTTCCCGGAGGGGGGGGGCAACACTGAAGCTTTCTTT. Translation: CASSFPEGGGNTEAFF.

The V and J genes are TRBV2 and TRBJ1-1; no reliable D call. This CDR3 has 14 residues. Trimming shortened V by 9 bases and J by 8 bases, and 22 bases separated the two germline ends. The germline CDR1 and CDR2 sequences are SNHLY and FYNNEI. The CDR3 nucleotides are TGTGCCAGTGCTTGGGAGGTTCCCCTCCGGGAAGCTTTCTTT. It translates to CASAWEVPLREAFF.

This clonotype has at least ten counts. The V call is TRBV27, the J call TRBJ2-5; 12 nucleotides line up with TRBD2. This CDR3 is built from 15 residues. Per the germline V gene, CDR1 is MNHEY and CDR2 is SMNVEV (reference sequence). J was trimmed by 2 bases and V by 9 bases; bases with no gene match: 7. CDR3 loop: CASHPSGGVQETQYF. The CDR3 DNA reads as TGTGCCAGTCATCCTAGCGGGGGGGTTCAAGAGACCCAGTACTTC.

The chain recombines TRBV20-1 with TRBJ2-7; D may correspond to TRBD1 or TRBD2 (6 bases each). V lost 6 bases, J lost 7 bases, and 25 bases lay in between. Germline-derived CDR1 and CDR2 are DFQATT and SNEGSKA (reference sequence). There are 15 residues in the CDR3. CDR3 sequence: CSAEVVTGARQEQYF. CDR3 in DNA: TGCAGTGCCGAAGTCGTTACGGGGGCTCGGCAGGAGCAGTACTTC.

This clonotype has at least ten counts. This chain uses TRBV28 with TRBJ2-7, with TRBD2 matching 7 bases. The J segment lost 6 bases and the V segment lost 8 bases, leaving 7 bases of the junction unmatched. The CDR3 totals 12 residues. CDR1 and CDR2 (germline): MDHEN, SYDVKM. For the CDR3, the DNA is TGTGCCAGCTGGGGGGGTATGACCGAGCAGTACTTC. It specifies CASWGGMTEQYF.

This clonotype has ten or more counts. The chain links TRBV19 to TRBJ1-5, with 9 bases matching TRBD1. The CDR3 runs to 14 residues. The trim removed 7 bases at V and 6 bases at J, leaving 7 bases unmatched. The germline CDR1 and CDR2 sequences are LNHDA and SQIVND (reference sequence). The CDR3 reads CASTKGQGAQPQHF. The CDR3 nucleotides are TGTGCCAGTACCAAGGGACAGGGAGCTCAGCCCCAGCATTTT.

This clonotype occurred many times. The CDR3 sequence is CAWSDGTGYQPQHF. Here the CDR3 DNA reads TGTGCCTGGAGCGACGGGACAGGGTATCAGCCCCAGCATTTT. The chain couples TRBV30 to TRBJ1-5, with 9 bases identical to TRBD1. CDR3 size: 14 residues. Germline assignment: CDR1 GTSNPN and CDR2 SVGIG (reference sequence). J gave up 5 bases and V 3 bases, and 5 bases lay outside the gene matches.

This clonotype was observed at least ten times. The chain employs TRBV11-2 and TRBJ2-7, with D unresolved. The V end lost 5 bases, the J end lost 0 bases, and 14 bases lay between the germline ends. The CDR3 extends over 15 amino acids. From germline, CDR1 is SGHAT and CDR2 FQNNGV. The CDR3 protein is CASSPTERNSYEQYF. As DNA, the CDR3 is TGTGCCAGCAGCCCAACAGAACGGAACTCCTACGAGCAGTACTTC.

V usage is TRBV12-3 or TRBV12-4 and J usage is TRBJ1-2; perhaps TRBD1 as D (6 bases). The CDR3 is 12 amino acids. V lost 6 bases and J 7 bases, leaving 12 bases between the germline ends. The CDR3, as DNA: TGTGCCAGCAGGGGGGGGGGCCTTGGCTACACCTTC. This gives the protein CASRGGGLGYTF.